This entry features one T cell receptor beta chain sequence. This entry belongs to a study of shared clonotypes between healthy human individuals. Looking at the study overall: Each donor's CD4 naive and CD4 memory cells filled three plates apiece, CD8 naive two, and CD8 memory one.

Each sorted subset replicate got 200 ng genomic DNA, about 33,000 genomes. TCRdb's table, derived via immunoSEQ multiplex PCR, lists solely in-frame clones and lacks some. Of some 2,100,000 clones in the sample, just over 90% were seen once. V was pared by 1 base and J by 4 bases, with 19 bases between. Germline V gene sequence: CDR1 SGHAT, CDR2 FQNNGV. The CDR3 consists of 17 residues. Only CD45RO-negative cells positively selected for CCR7 counted as naive CD8 cells, so terminally differentiated effector memory CD45RA+ cells were excluded. Adult Caucasians living in Nashville, Tennessee made up all of the donors.

The rearrangement joins TRBV11-2 to TRBJ1-2; D is unresolved. This receptor was obtained from a man aged 18-30 years in good health. Some clones in this sample may be carry-over from other donors' samples. Sequenced sample: naive CD8+ T cells from PBMCs. CDR3 in amino acids: CASSLVPQTASSYGYTF. The CDR3 nucleotides are TGTGCCAGCAGCTTAGTTCCACAGACGGCATCTAGCTATGGCTACACCTTC.